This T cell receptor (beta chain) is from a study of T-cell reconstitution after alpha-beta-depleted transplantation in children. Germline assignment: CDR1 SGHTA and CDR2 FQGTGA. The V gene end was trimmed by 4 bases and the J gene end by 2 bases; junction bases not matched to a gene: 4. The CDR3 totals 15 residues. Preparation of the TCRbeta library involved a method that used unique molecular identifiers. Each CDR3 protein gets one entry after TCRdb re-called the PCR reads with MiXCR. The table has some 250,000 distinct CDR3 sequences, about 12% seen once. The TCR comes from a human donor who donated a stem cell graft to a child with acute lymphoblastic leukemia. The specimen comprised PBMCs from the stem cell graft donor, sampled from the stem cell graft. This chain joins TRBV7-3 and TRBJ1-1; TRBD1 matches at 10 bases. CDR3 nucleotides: TGTGCCAGCAGCTCCCAGACAGGGGGCAACACTGAAGCTTTCTTT. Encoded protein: CASSSQTGGNTEAFF.